This T cell receptor beta chain was sequenced in a study of cytomegalovirus exposure and HLA in healthy donors. Study conclusions and caveats: In most subjects, TCR beta sequences reportedly gave accurate predictions of HLA-A and HLA-B alleles.

The study ran its PCR with 60 Vbeta and 13 Jbeta primers. The table came from immunoSEQ multiplex PCR; TCRdb's copy has only in-frame clones and leaves some out. The sample lists roughly 200,000 clones, 70% to 80% occurring once. With regard to this clone: The target antigen is unknown.

The material sequenced was PBMCs. The sequence was obtained from a man aged 30 to 39 in good health and CMV-seronegative.

The CDR3 DNA is TGTGCCAGCAGTTTCGACAGGGAGGATCAGCCCCAGCATTTT. Translating it yields CASSFDREDQPQHF. The chain combines TRBV28 with TRBJ1-5; 7 nucleotides match TRBD1. This CDR3 is 14 amino acids long. CDR1 is MDHEN, CDR2 SYDVKM, per germline. V was clipped by 3 bases and J by 5 bases; unmatched bases: 4.